The rows below give T cell receptor beta chains drawn from one sample of a study of blood T cell repertoires in COVID-19. Only in-frame clones appear in the TCRdb table, and some are missing; sequencing was by immunoSEQ multiplex PCR. The table has 300,000 to 400,000 clones, approximately 86% seen once. The material sequenced was peripheral blood. The receptors stem from a human donor in a cohort sampled during active COVID-19. CDR3s include the opening cysteine and the closing phenylalanine or tryptophan. D genes are given only for firm matches.

V	D	J	CDR3	DNA
TRBV11-1	-	TRBJ2-7	CASTGTPSYEQYF	TGTGCCAGCACCGGGACACCCTCCTACGAGCAGTACTTC
TRBV2	TRBD1	TRBJ1-1	CASSRDRANTEAFF	TGTGCCAGCAGTAGGGACAGGGCGAACACTGAAGCTTTCTTT
TRBV28	-	TRBJ2-5	CASSLMPGALYQETQYF	TGTGCCAGCAGTTTAATGCCCGGTGCACTGTACCAAGAGACCCAGTACTTC
TRBV5-1	TRBD1	TRBJ2-7	CASSYPGQGPREQYF	TGCGCCAGCAGCTACCCGGGACAGGGGCCCAGGGAGCAGTACTTC
TRBV7-3	-	TRBJ2-1	CASSLEVGASSYNEQFF	TGTGCCAGCAGCTTAGAAGTTGGGGCGAGCTCCTACAATGAGCAGTTCTTC
TRBV5-1	-	TRBJ2-7	CASSFGGLTYEQYF	TGCGCCAGCAGCTTTGGGGGCCTGACCTACGAGCAGTACTTC
TRBV5-6	TRBD1	TRBJ2-5	CASSSRDRGVGETQYF	TGTGCCAGCAGCTCCCGGGACAGGGGAGTAGGGGAGACCCAGTACTTC
TRBV12-3/TRBV12-4	-	TRBJ1-1	CASSLLAAPEAFF	TGTGCCAGCAGTTTACTAGCAGCGCCTGAAGCTTTCTTT
TRBV5-4	TRBD2	TRBJ2-5	CASSLDSGGAQETQYF	TGTGCCAGCAGCTTGGACAGCGGGGGGGCCCAAGAGACCCAGTACTTC
TRBV5-5	TRBD1	TRBJ2-2	CASSVDRGPDGELFF	TGTGCCAGCAGCGTGGACAGGGGGCCGGACGGGGAGCTGTTTTTT
TRBV4-1	-	TRBJ1-6	CASSRLPRQAIYNSPLHF	TGCGCCAGCAGCCGACTACCGCGACAGGCTATTTATAATTCACCCCTCCACTTT